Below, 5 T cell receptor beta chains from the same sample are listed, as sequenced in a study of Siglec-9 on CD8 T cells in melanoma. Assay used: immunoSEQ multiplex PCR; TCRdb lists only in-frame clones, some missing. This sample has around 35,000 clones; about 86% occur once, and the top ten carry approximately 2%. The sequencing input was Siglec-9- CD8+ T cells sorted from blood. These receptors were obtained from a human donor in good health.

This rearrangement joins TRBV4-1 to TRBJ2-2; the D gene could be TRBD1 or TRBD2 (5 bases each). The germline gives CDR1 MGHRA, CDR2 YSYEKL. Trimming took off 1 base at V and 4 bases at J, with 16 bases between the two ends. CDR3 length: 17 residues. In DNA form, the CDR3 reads TGCGCCAGCAGCCAAGGCCTGCTCAGGGACGGCACCGGGGAGCTGTTTTTT. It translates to CASSQGLLRDGTGELFF.

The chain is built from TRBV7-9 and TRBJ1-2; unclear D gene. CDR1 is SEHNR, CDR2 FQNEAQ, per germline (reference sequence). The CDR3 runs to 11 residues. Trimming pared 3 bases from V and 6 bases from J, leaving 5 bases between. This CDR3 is CASSLADGYTF. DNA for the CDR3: TGTGCCAGCAGCTTGGCGGATGGCTACACCTTC.

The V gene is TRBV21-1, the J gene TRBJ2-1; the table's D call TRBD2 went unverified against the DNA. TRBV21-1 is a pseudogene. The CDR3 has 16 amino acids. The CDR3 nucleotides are TGTGCCAGCAGCAAAGTTAGCGGGAGGTTCCCCCATGAGCAGTTCTTC. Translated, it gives CASSKVSGRFPHEQFF.

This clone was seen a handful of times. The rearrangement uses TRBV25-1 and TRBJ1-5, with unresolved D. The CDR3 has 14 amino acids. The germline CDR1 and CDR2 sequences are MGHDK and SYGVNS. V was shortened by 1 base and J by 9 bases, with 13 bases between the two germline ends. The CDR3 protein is CASSEWLEVGPQHF. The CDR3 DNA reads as TGTGCCAGCAGTGAATGGCTCGAGGTTGGGCCCCAGCATTTT.

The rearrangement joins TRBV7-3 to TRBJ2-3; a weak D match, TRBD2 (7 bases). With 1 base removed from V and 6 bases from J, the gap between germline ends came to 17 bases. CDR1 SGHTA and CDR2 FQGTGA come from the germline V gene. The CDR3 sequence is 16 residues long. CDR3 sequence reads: CASSLIGGGPPDTQYF. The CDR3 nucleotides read TGTGCCAGCAGCTTAATAGGGGGAGGGCCTCCGGATACGCAGTATTTT.